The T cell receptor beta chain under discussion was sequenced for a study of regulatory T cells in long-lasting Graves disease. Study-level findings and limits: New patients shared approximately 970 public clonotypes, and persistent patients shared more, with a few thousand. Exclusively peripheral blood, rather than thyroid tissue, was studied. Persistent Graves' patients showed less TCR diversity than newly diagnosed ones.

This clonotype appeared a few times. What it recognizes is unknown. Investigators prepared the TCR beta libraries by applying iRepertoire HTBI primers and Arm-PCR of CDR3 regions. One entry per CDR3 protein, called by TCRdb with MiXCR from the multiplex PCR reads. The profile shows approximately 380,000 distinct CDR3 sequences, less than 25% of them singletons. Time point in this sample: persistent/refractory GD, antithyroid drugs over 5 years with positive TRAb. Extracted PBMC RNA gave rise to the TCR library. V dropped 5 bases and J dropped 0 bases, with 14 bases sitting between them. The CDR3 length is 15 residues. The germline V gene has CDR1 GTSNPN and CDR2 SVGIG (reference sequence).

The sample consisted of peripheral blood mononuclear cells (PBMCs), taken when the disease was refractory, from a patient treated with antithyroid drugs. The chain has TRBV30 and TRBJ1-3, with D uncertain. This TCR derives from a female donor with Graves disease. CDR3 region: CAWAGGSSSGNTIYF. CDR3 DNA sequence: TGTGCCTGGGCGGGTGGCTCAAGCTCTGGAAACACCATATATTTT.